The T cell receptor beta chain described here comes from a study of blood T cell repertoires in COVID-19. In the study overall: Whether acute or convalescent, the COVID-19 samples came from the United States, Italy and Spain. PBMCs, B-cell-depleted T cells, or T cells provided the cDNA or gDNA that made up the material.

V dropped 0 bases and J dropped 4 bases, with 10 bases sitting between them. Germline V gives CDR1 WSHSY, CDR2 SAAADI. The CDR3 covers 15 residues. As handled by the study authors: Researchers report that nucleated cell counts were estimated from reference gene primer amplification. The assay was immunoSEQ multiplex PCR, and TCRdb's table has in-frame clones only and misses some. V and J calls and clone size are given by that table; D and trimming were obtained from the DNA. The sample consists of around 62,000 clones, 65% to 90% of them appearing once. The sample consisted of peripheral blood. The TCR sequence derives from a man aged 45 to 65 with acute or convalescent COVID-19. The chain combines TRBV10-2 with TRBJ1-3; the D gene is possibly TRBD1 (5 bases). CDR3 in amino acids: CASSESGGPGNTIYF. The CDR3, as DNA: TGCGCCAGCAGTGAGTCGGGGGGTCCGGGAAACACCATATATTTT.